This T cell receptor (beta chain) was documented in a study of T cell responses to AZD1222 COVID-19 vaccine. Clones were sequenced by immunoSEQ multiplex PCR, and TCRdb holds only the in-frame ones, with some missing. The table shows around 120,000 clones, with 92% occurring only once. The CDR3 totals 19 residues. In germline, CDR1 is LGHDT, CDR2 YNNKEL (reference sequence). V was cut by 3 bases and J by 6 bases, with 29 bases left in between. Findings and limits, study-wide: The reported proportion of spike-specific TCRs targeting unmutated variant regions was nearly half. Clonal diversity was possibly underestimated, and the donors were mostly white British, with more females. The study found vaccine-associated CD4 TCRs spanning spike, dominant at 160-218 and 743-854.

About this clone: Antigen unknown.

The source of this sequence is an adult in good health. Sequenced material: peripheral blood, taken on day 0 of AZD1222 vaccination. V and J are TRBV3-1 (or the pseudogene TRBV3-2) and TRBJ1-2; tentative D call: TRBD1 (6 bases). CDR3 sequence: CASSQDSPIDRIANDGYTF. Written as DNA, the CDR3 is TGTGCCAGCAGCCAGGATTCACCAATAGACAGGATAGCGAACGATGGCTACACCTTC.